These T cell receptor beta chains were read from a single sample in a study of spatial heterogeneity in lung cancer. MiXCR, run by TCRdb on the 5' RACE reads, gives a single entry per CDR3 protein. The sample lists roughly 4,600 distinct CDR3 sequences, over 7.5% occurring once. Specimen: lung tumor tissue, collected at surgery. The receptors here all came from a male donor with early-stage non-small cell lung cancer. The CDR3 runs from the conserved cysteine through the conserved F or W. A D gene is named only where the DNA matches it firmly. Rows give clone size only sometimes, using once, few, many, or a class for an expanded clone.

v_call: TRBV30
j_call: TRBJ1-2
d_call: -
clone_size: many
cdr3_aa: CAWSLQSGGYTF
cdr3_nt: TGTGCCTGGAGTCTCCAGTCTGGGGGCTACACCTTC

v_call: TRBV6-6
j_call: TRBJ1-6
d_call: -
clone_size: many
cdr3_aa: CASSSTGISPLHF
cdr3_nt: TGTGCCAGCAGTTCAACAGGGATTTCACCCCTCCACTTT

v_call: TRBV6-6
j_call: TRBJ2-2
d_call: -
clone_size: medium-sized
cdr3_aa: CASSSRFDGELFF
cdr3_nt: TGTGCCAGCAGTTCCAGGTTTGACGGGGAGCTGTTTTTT

v_call: TRBV5-1
j_call: TRBJ1-3
d_call: -
clone_size: many
cdr3_aa: CASSLVPDGVSGNTIYF
cdr3_nt: TGCGCCAGCAGCTTGGTTCCCGACGGTGTCTCTGGAAACACCATATATTTT

v_call: TRBV7-2
j_call: TRBJ2-3
d_call: TRBD2
clone_size: many
cdr3_aa: CASSPGGSRDTDTQYF
cdr3_nt: TGTGCCAGCAGCCCGGGCGGGAGTCGGGACACAGATACGCAGTATTTT

v_call: TRBV27
j_call: TRBJ2-7
d_call: TRBD2
clone_size: -
cdr3_aa: CATGGQESSYEQYF
cdr3_nt: TGTGCCACGGGAGGGCAGGAGAGCTCCTACGAGCAGTACTTC

v_call: TRBV7-9
j_call: TRBJ2-2
d_call: -
clone_size: medium-sized
cdr3_aa: CAPGTQNTGELFF
cdr3_nt: TGTGCCCCCGGGACCCAGAACACCGGGGAGCTGTTTTTT

v_call: TRBV20-1
j_call: TRBJ1-1
d_call: TRBD1
clone_size: -
cdr3_aa: CSAAYPRQGETEAFF
cdr3_nt: TGCAGTGCCGCATATCCTCGACAGGGTGAAACTGAAGCTTTCTTT

v_call: TRBV11-3
j_call: TRBJ2-3
d_call: TRBD2
clone_size: medium-sized
cdr3_aa: CASSTGLVFGDTQYF
cdr3_nt: TGTGCCAGCAGCACCGGACTAGTCTTCGGTGATACGCAGTATTTT

v_call: TRBV4-1
j_call: TRBJ2-7
d_call: TRBD1
clone_size: many
cdr3_aa: CASSPGQGAGYEQYF
cdr3_nt: TGCGCCAGCAGCCCGGGACAGGGGGCCGGCTACGAGCAGTACTTC

v_call: TRBV27
j_call: TRBJ2-2
d_call: TRBD2
clone_size: medium-sized
cdr3_aa: CASKNRVGLDDTGELFF
cdr3_nt: TGTGCCAGCAAGAACAGGGTGGGACTAGACGACACCGGGGAGCTGTTTTTT

v_call: TRBV18
j_call: TRBJ2-1
d_call: -
clone_size: many
cdr3_aa: CASSPPATSSYNEQFF
cdr3_nt: TGTGCCAGCTCACCACCGGCCACGAGCTCCTACAATGAGCAGTTCTTC

v_call: TRBV9
j_call: TRBJ2-5
d_call: -
clone_size: medium-sized
cdr3_aa: CASSVSWGGEETQYF
cdr3_nt: TGTGCCAGCAGCGTTTCGTGGGGCGGGGAAGAGACCCAGTACTTC

v_call: TRBV7-2
j_call: TRBJ1-2
d_call: -
clone_size: medium-sized
cdr3_aa: CASSLERSSGYTF
cdr3_nt: TGTGCCAGCAGCTTAGAACGAAGTAGCGGCTACACCTTC

v_call: TRBV19
j_call: TRBJ1-5
d_call: -
clone_size: many
cdr3_aa: CASGGTGQPQHF
cdr3_nt: TGTGCCAGCGGAGGCACGGGTCAGCCCCAGCATTTT

v_call: TRBV10-1
j_call: TRBJ2-7
d_call: TRBD1
clone_size: many
cdr3_aa: CASSRTGPGGEQYF
cdr3_nt: TGCGCCAGCAGTCGGACAGGGCCCGGTGGCGAGCAGTACTTC

v_call: TRBV11-1
j_call: TRBJ2-5
d_call: -
clone_size: few
cdr3_aa: CASSLGRGTQYF
cdr3_nt: TGTGCCAGCAGCTTAGGCAGGGGGACCCAGTACTTC

v_call: TRBV27
j_call: TRBJ2-7
d_call: -
clone_size: medium-sized
cdr3_aa: CASGLSGAAEQYF
cdr3_nt: TGTGCCAGCGGACTCTCCGGGGCGGCCGAGCAGTACTTC

v_call: TRBV4-2
j_call: TRBJ1-1
d_call: -
clone_size: few
cdr3_aa: CASSQRGLGEAFF
cdr3_nt: TGTGCCAGCAGCCAACGGGGGTTAGGTGAAGCTTTCTTT

v_call: TRBV6-1
j_call: TRBJ2-5
d_call: -
clone_size: -
cdr3_aa: CASTIGGQGETQYF
cdr3_nt: TGTGCCAGCACTATCGGGGGTCAGGGAGAGACCCAGTACTTC

v_call: TRBV10-3
j_call: TRBJ1-1
d_call: -
clone_size: many
cdr3_aa: CAISEAWTTEAFF
cdr3_nt: TGTGCCATCAGTGAGGCATGGACAACTGAAGCTTTCTTT

v_call: TRBV7-2
j_call: TRBJ1-1
d_call: TRBD1
clone_size: many
cdr3_aa: CASSRRTGGGPEAFF
cdr3_nt: TGTGCCAGCAGCCGACGGACAGGGGGTGGTCCTGAAGCTTTCTTT

v_call: TRBV20-1
j_call: TRBJ2-5
d_call: -
clone_size: many
cdr3_aa: CSAGGRQRGQETQYF
cdr3_nt: TGCAGTGCGGGAGGCAGGCAGCGAGGTCAAGAGACCCAGTACTTC

v_call: TRBV5-6
j_call: TRBJ1-4
d_call: TRBD1
clone_size: once
cdr3_aa: CASSLPGTVNEKLFF
cdr3_nt: TGTGCCAGCAGCTTGCCCGGGACAGTCAATGAAAAACTGTTTTTT

v_call: TRBV29-1
j_call: TRBJ2-5
d_call: -
clone_size: many
cdr3_aa: CSTETPFTGETQYF
cdr3_nt: TGCAGCACCGAAACTCCCTTCACGGGGGAGACCCAGTACTTC

v_call: TRBV7-6
j_call: TRBJ2-2
d_call: TRBD2
clone_size: many
cdr3_aa: CASTPVLGEGHGELFF
cdr3_nt: TGTGCCAGCACCCCTGTTTTGGGGGAGGGTCACGGGGAGCTGTTTTTT

v_call: TRBV9
j_call: TRBJ2-3
d_call: TRBD1
clone_size: many
cdr3_aa: CASSPPGQGVDTQYF
cdr3_nt: TGTGCCAGCAGCCCGCCGGGACAGGGGGTAGATACGCAGTATTTT

v_call: TRBV6-1
j_call: TRBJ1-4
d_call: -
clone_size: many
cdr3_aa: CASRKVDATNEKLFF
cdr3_nt: TGTGCCAGCAGGAAGGTGGATGCAACTAATGAAAAACTGTTTTTT

v_call: TRBV20-1
j_call: TRBJ1-1
d_call: -
clone_size: many
cdr3_aa: CSAGDTGLNTEAFF
cdr3_nt: TGCAGTGCCGGGGACACGGGTCTGAACACTGAAGCTTTCTTT

v_call: TRBV4-3
j_call: TRBJ1-5
d_call: -
clone_size: large
cdr3_aa: CASSQDLQGMNQPQHF
cdr3_nt: TGCGCCAGCAGCCAAGATTTGCAGGGTATGAATCAGCCCCAGCATTTT

v_call: TRBV29-1
j_call: TRBJ2-1
d_call: TRBD2
clone_size: medium-sized
cdr3_aa: CSVGGLAGGIYNEQFF
cdr3_nt: TGCAGCGTTGGAGGGCTAGCGGGGGGGATCTACAATGAGCAGTTCTTC

v_call: TRBV5-1
j_call: TRBJ2-3
d_call: -
clone_size: medium-sized
cdr3_aa: CASSREGDTQYF
cdr3_nt: TGCGCCAGCAGCCGAGAGGGAGATACGCAGTATTTT

v_call: TRBV9
j_call: TRBJ1-5
d_call: -
clone_size: many
cdr3_aa: CASSATMDSNQPQHF
cdr3_nt: TGTGCCAGCAGCGCGACGATGGACAGCAATCAGCCCCAGCATTTT

v_call: TRBV6-5
j_call: TRBJ2-5
d_call: -
clone_size: many
cdr3_aa: CASSYSPTAYMETQYF
cdr3_nt: TGTGCCAGCAGTTATTCCCCGACAGCCTACATGGAGACCCAGTACTTC

v_call: TRBV18
j_call: TRBJ1-2
d_call: TRBD1
clone_size: medium-sized
cdr3_aa: CASSPPDRAGGYTF
cdr3_nt: TGTGCCAGCTCACCACCGGACAGGGCTGGTGGCTACACCTTC

v_call: TRBV2
j_call: TRBJ1-1
d_call: -
clone_size: many
cdr3_aa: CASSGGPGTEAFF
cdr3_nt: TGTGCCAGCAGTGGGGGGCCGGGAACTGAAGCTTTCTTT

v_call: TRBV3-1
j_call: TRBJ2-1
d_call: TRBD1
clone_size: many
cdr3_aa: CASSRRDRGTNEQFF
cdr3_nt: TGTGCCAGCAGTCGGCGGGACAGGGGGACCAATGAGCAGTTCTTC

v_call: TRBV5-4
j_call: TRBJ2-3
d_call: -
clone_size: medium-sized
cdr3_aa: CASSLRSDGDTQYF
cdr3_nt: TGTGCCAGCAGCTTGAGGTCTGATGGGGATACGCAGTATTTT

v_call: TRBV7-8
j_call: TRBJ1-2
d_call: -
clone_size: many
cdr3_aa: CASSYRDPRVYGYTF
cdr3_nt: TGTGCCAGCAGCTATCGGGACCCCCGGGTCTATGGCTACACCTTC

v_call: TRBV12-3/TRBV12-4
j_call: TRBJ1-3
d_call: -
clone_size: medium-sized
cdr3_aa: CASRPRSFSGNTIYF
cdr3_nt: TGTGCCAGCAGACCTAGGAGTTTCTCTGGAAACACCATATATTTT

v_call: TRBV24-1
j_call: TRBJ1-2
d_call: -
clone_size: -
cdr3_aa: CATSATGYGYTF
cdr3_nt: TGTGCCACCAGTGCGACAGGCTATGGCTACACCTTC

v_call: TRBV3-1
j_call: TRBJ1-5
d_call: TRBD1
clone_size: medium-sized
cdr3_aa: CASSRTGGNQPQHF
cdr3_nt: TGTGCCAGCAGCCGGACAGGGGGCAATCAGCCCCAGCATTTT

v_call: TRBV9
j_call: TRBJ2-2
d_call: -
clone_size: medium-sized
cdr3_aa: CASSPFREAGELFF
cdr3_nt: TGTGCCAGCAGCCCCTTCAGGGAAGCCGGGGAGCTGTTTTTT